The 25 T cell receptor beta chains presented below share a single source sample, sequenced in a study of beta chain features in type 1 diabetes. cDNA synthesis used the whole RNA isolate, giving expressed TCRB sequences. Clones were sequenced by immunoSEQ multiplex PCR, and TCRdb holds only the in-frame ones, with some missing. Among roughly 380,000 clones listed, roughly 21% were seen once. Sequencing was carried out using naive CD4+ T cells from blood. These receptors were collected from a woman aged 18-30 years in good health.

The chain combines TRBV6-5 with TRBJ1-1; possible D gene TRBD1, 6 bases. Germline-derived CDR1 and CDR2 are MNHEY and SVGAGI. V gave up 0 bases and J gave up 8 bases, with 13 bases separating them. CDR3 length: 14 amino acids. In nucleotides, the CDR3 is TGTGCCAGCAGTTACTCGAAGGTGAGGGGGGAAGCTTTCTTT. Its translation: CASSYSKVRGEAFF.

This clone was picked up a small number of times. The genes are TRBV18 and TRBJ1-1; D remains unclear. CDR3 size: 13 residues. Germline values: CDR1 KGHSH, CDR2 LQKENI. The V gene lost 3 bases and the J gene lost 7 bases, with 12 bases spanning the gap. CDR3 protein: CASSPYGSGEAFF. As DNA, the CDR3 is TGTGCCAGCTCACCCTACGGGAGTGGTGAAGCTTTCTTT.

This clone was seen a handful of times. This rearrangement joins TRBV18 to TRBJ2-7, with a tentative D call TRBD2 (5 bases). V shed 2 bases and J shed 1 base, with 12 bases lying between them. The germline V gene has CDR1 KGHSH and CDR2 LQKENI. The CDR3 sequence is 15 residues long. CDR3 protein: CASSPTGIESYEQYF. The CDR3, as DNA: TGTGCCAGCTCACCAACGGGGATAGAGTCCTACGAGCAGTACTTC.

The chain has TRBV29-1 and TRBJ2-1, with 7 bases that match TRBD2. The CDR3 covers 14 residues. Germline V gives CDR1 SQVTM, CDR2 ANQGSEA. DNA for the CDR3: TGCAGTCCCTTAATGGGGGAGGGCCAGAATGAGCAGTTCTTC. Translating gives CSPLMGEGQNEQFF.

Remarks on this clone: One end of the junction does not line up with germline, which may come from a read error. The gene calls are TRBV7-2 and TRBJ1-2; TRBD1 might be the D (5 bases). This CDR3 has 14 residues. Per germline, CDR1 SGHTA and CDR2 FQGNSA. The CDR3 here is CASSLASGGSGYTF. The DNA for the CDR3 is TGTGCCAGCAGCCTAGCCAGCGGGGGAAGTGGCTACACCTTC.

This clone was observed a few times. The chain is built from TRBV12-5 and TRBJ1-2; D call uncertain. V shed 8 bases and J shed 2 bases, with 12 bases lying between them. Germline CDR1 reads LGHNT; CDR2 reads FRNRAP. The length of the CDR3 is 13 residues. As DNA, the CDR3 is TGTGCTAGTACTAATGAAGCAAACTATGGCTACACCTTC. Residues: CASTNEANYGYTF.

This clone has only a few counts. V and J are TRBV7-6 and TRBJ2-1; D not resolved. V gave up 1 base and J gave up 0 bases, with 4 bases separating them. Germline lookup yields CDR1 SGHVS and CDR2 FNYEAQ. The CDR3 is 14 residues long. CDR3 amino acids: CASSLVSSYNEQFF. CDR3 sequence (DNA): TGTGCCAGCAGCTTAGTCAGCTCCTACAATGAGCAGTTCTTC.

V and J are TRBV14 and TRBJ2-2, with 12 positions matching TRBD2. In germline, CDR1 is SGHDN, CDR2 FVKESK. The CDR3 spans 15 residues. V dropped 4 bases and J dropped 5; count of bases not matched to a gene: 2. The CDR3 nucleotides are TGTGCCAGCAGCCCGACTAGCGGGAGAACCGGGGAGCTGTTTTTT. This encodes CASSPTSGRTGELFF.

This clone was detected a few times. The chain carries TRBV23-1 and TRBJ1-2, with 7 positions matching TRBD1. TRBV23-1 is known as an ORF, though its function is uncertain. The V segment lost 5 bases and the J segment 2 bases; nucleotides outside the gene matches: 5. This CDR3 has 14 residues. The CDR3 spells CASSDREENYGYTF. As DNA, the CDR3 is TGCGCCAGCAGTGACAGGGAAGAGAACTATGGCTACACCTTC.

The genes are TRBV7-9 and TRBJ2-2; D is ambiguous. Germline CDR1 reads SEHNR; CDR2 reads FQNEAQ (reference sequence). V shed 2 bases and J shed 4 bases, with 5 bases lying between them. The CDR3 totals 13 residues. CDR3 in amino acids: CASSLSLTGELFF. The CDR3 bases are TGTGCCAGCAGCTTATCCCTCACCGGGGAGCTGTTTTTT. The variable domain in full, completed from reference TRBV7-9 and TRBJ2-2, reads DTGVSQNPRHKITKRGQNVTFRCDPISEHNRLYWYRQTLGQGPEFLTYFQNEAQLEKSRLLSDRFSAERPKGSFSTLEIQRTEQGDSAMYLCASSLSLTGELFFGEGSRLTVL.

The sample holds a few counts of this clone. The gene calls are TRBV5-1 and TRBJ2-6, with 10 nucleotides matching TRBD2. The ends lost 2 bases at V and 0 bases at J; junction bases unmatched: 5. The CDR3 consists of 18 residues. Germline V gene sequence: CDR1 SGHRS, CDR2 YFSETQ. In nucleotides, the CDR3 is TGCGCCAGCAGCTTAATCGGACTAGCGGACTCTGGGGCCAACGTCCTGACTTTC. This sequence encodes CASSLIGLADSGANVLTF.

The chain combines TRBV11-1 with TRBJ2-1, with D perhaps TRBD2 (6 bases). In germline, CDR1 is SGHAT, CDR2 FQDESV (reference sequence). Trimming left V 2 bases short and J 6 bases short, with 11 bases between. This CDR3 spans 14 amino acids. This chain's CDR3 is CASSLRLGSNEQFF. CDR3 in DNA: TGTGCCAGCAGCTTACGACTAGGGAGCAATGAGCAGTTCTTC.

V is TRBV10-3 and J is TRBJ1-1; a weak D match, TRBD1 (6 bases). V was trimmed by 10 bases and J by 11 bases, leaving 20 bases between them. Germline V gene sequence: CDR1 ENHRY, CDR2 SYGVKD. The CDR3 has 12 amino acids. Here the CDR3 reads CATASRGVGAFF. Written as DNA, the CDR3 is TGTGCCACCGCAAGCAGGGGAGTAGGGGCTTTCTTT.

The genes are TRBV18 and TRBJ2-5; TRBD2 matches at 12 bases. Germline CDR1 KGHSH, CDR2 LQKENI. This CDR3 has 14 residues. V lost 3 bases and J lost 5; bases outside the gene matches: 1. The CDR3 sequence: CASSPGTSGETQYF. The CDR3, as DNA: TGTGCCAGCTCACCCGGGACTAGCGGGGAGACCCAGTACTTC.

The rearrangement links TRBV30 to TRBJ1-4, with 10 bases matching TRBD1. The germline CDR1 and CDR2 sequences are GTSNPN and SVGIG (reference sequence). CDR3 length equals 18 residues. J was trimmed by 3 bases and V by 3 bases; bases with no gene match: 13. The CDR3 reads CAWSRDRGGGMSNEKLFF. The CDR3 DNA sequence: TGTGCCTGGAGCCGGGACAGGGGTGGCGGAATGTCTAATGAAAAACTGTTTTTT.

V gene TRBV5-1 combines with J gene TRBJ2-1; D may be TRBD2 (6 bases). With 2 bases removed from V and 7 bases from J, the gap between germline ends came to 13 bases. Germline V CDR1 and CDR2: SGHRS, YFSETQ. This CDR3 spans 14 amino acids. The CDR3 coding sequence is TGCGCCAGCAGCTTAACCCCCGGAGGGAATGAGCAGTTCTTC. Its protein product is CASSLTPGGNEQFF.

The J gene is TRBJ2-1, the V gene TRBV23-1; 8 bases map to TRBD1. TRBV23-1 is flagged as an ORF with uncertain function. CDR3 length equals 14 residues. With V trimmed by 7 bases and J by 5 bases, 7 bases remained unmatched. The CDR3 nucleotides are TGCGCCAGCATCAACAGGGGGAGAGACAATGAGCAGTTCTTC. It codes for CASINRGRDNEQFF.

The chain uses TRBV15 and TRBJ2-5; 8 bases line up with TRBD2. The CDR3 runs 14 residues. Germline values: CDR1 LNHNV, CDR2 YYDKDF (reference sequence). V lost 5 bases, J lost 4 bases, and 6 bases stayed unmatched. CDR3 DNA sequence: TGTGCCACCAGCCCGGGAGGGGGAAGAGAGACCCAGTACTTC. Translation: CATSPGGGRETQYF.

This clone was seen a few times. This chain uses TRBV5-1 with TRBJ2-1, with 7 bases identical to TRBD1. Trimming cost V 1 base and J 10 bases; bases outside gene matches: 17. The CDR3 contains 17 residues. CDR1 and CDR2 from the germline V gene are SGHRS and YFSETQ. CDR3 sequence: CASSLRGGASSGREQFF. In nucleotides, the CDR3 is TGCGCCAGCAGCTTGCGAGGGGGCGCTTCGTCCGGGCGGGAGCAGTTCTTC.

The V call is TRBV7-9, the J call TRBJ2-7, with unresolved D. Per germline, CDR1 SEHNR and CDR2 FQNEAQ (reference sequence). Trimming stripped 5 bases from V and 5 bases from J, with 10 bases between. The CDR3 totals 12 residues. This chain's CDR3 is CASSRITNEQYF. The CDR3 bases are TGTGCCAGCAGCCGGATCACTAACGAGCAGTACTTC.

This clone has a handful of counts. The chain joins TRBV28 to TRBJ2-7; D uncertain. CDR3 length: 15 residues. V was pared by 4 bases and J by 0 bases, with 13 bases between. Germline-derived CDR1 and CDR2 are MDHEN and SYDVKM. CDR3 coding DNA: TGTGCCAGCAGTTCCCCGGGTATGAGCTCCTACGAGCAGTACTTC. This gives the protein CASSSPGMSSYEQYF.

This clone appeared a few times. The V call is TRBV7-2, the J call TRBJ2-1, with D perhaps TRBD2 (5 bases). This CDR3 region has 14 residues. Germline V gives CDR1 SGHTA, CDR2 FQGNSA. Trimming shortened V by 7 bases and J by 4 bases, and 14 bases separated the two germline ends. The CDR3 DNA reads as TGTGCCAGCACCTCGTCAAGGGAGTACAATGAGCAGTTCTTC. Translating it yields CASTSSREYNEQFF.

J is TRBJ2-7 and V is TRBV7-2; 11 bases are shared with TRBD1. Trimming removed 5 bases from V and 2 bases from J; junction bases left unmatched: 5. The CDR3 runs to 15 residues. CDR1 is SGHTA and CDR2 is FQGNSA in the germline V gene. The CDR3, as DNA: TGTGCCAGCAGCCCACGGACAGGGGGCGCCTACGAGCAGTACTTC. It yields the protein CASSPRTGGAYEQYF.

V usage is TRBV29-1 and J usage is TRBJ1-2, with a tentative D call TRBD1 (6 bases). V was pared by 5 bases and J by 2 bases, with 9 bases between. CDR1 and CDR2 (germline): SQVTM, ANQGSEA. The CDR3 is 12 amino acids. The CDR3 DNA sequence: TGCAGCGTTCAAAGGGGGAACTATGGCTACACCTTC. It codes for CSVQRGNYGYTF.

This clone has only a few counts. The chain links TRBV5-1 to TRBJ2-2, with D unclear. Between the trimmed V and J ends, which lost 0 bases and 7 bases, there was a span of 16 bases. This CDR3 is built from 16 residues. CDR1 is SGHRS, CDR2 YFSETQ, per germline. CDR3 sequence (DNA): TGCGCCAGCAGCTTGGCACACCCCATTGAGGTCGGGGAGCTGTTTTTT. This sequence encodes CASSLAHPIEVGELFF. The full variable domain, completed using reference TRBV5-1 and TRBJ2-2, is KAGVTQTPRYLIKTRGQQVTLSCSPISGHRSVSWYQQTPGQGLQFLFEYFSETQRNKGNFPGRFSGRQFSNSRSEMNVSTLELGDSALYLCASSLAHPIEVGELFFGEGSRLTVL.